The subject of this entry is one TCR beta chain. The entry originates in a study of cytomegalovirus exposure and HLA in healthy donors. In the PCR, 60 Vbeta and 13 Jbeta primers were used. The table came from immunoSEQ multiplex PCR; TCRdb's copy has only in-frame clones and leaves some out. There are about 150,000 clones in the sample; about 82% occur only once, and 4.3% lies in the top ten. This TCR derives from a woman in her 40s in good health and CMV-seropositive. Sequencing used PBMCs.

The CDR3 loop reads CASSLAQGSTEAFF. The DNA for the CDR3 is TGTGCCAGCAGTTTAGCGCAGGGGTCCACTGAAGCTTTCTTT. This chain links TRBV28 with TRBJ1-1, with D possibly TRBD1 on 6 matching bases. The CDR3 is 14 amino acids. Germline loops: CDR1 MDHEN, CDR2 SYDVKM. Trimming removed 2 bases at V and 4 bases at J, with 11 bases between.